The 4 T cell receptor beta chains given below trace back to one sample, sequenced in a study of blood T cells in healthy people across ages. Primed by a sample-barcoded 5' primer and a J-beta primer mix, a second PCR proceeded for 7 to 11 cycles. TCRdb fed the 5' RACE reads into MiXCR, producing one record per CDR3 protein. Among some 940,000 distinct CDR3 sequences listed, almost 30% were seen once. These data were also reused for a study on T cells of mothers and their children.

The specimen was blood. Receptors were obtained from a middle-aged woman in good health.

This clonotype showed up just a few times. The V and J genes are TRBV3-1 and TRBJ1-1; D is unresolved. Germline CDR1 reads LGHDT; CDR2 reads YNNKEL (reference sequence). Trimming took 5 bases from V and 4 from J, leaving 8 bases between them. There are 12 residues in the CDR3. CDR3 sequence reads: CASSSFGTEAFF. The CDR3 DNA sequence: TGTGCCAGCAGCAGCTTCGGCACTGAAGCTTTCTTT.

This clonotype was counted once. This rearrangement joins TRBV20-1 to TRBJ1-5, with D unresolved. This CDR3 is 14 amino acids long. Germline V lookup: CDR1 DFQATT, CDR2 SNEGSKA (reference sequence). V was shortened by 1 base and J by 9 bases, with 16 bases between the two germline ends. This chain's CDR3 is CSARGATAGRPQHF. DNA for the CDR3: TGCAGTGCTAGAGGGGCAACGGCCGGGCGGCCCCAGCATTTT.

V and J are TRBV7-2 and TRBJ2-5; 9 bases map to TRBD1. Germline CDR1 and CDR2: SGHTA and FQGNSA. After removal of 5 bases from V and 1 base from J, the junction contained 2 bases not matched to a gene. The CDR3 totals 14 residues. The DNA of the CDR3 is TGTGCCAGCAGCAAACAGGGGGCCCAAGAGACCCAGTACTTC. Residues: CASSKQGAQETQYF.

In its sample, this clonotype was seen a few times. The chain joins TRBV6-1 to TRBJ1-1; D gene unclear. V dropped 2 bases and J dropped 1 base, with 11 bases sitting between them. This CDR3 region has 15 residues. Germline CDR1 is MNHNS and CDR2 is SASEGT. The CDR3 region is CASSELSHPNTEAFF. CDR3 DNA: TGTGCCAGCAGTGAATTGTCACATCCGAACACTGAAGCTTTCTTT.